This record concerns one TCR beta chain sequence. What this receptor recognizes is not known. No base quality information exists; no much larger clone differs at one position. These data are taken from a study of T cells in Graves' hyperthyroidism and ophthalmopathy (dated by TCRdb to between 2017 and 2020). About the full investigation: A discovery cohort of about a hundred patients, 43 with Graves' ophthalmopathy and more than 55 with stable Graves' hyperthyroidism, was used to find distinguishing TCR V-J signatures. Prospective prediction of ophthalmopathy was tested in an independent validation cohort consisting of some 19 hyperthyroidism patients and 17 patients who later progressed to ophthalmopathy. The 100 discovery patients were divided at random into training and test sets in a 7:3 ratio. The study also compared thyroid tissue and blood T-cell repertoires from about six Graves' hyperthyroidism patients. After sampling, hyperthyroidism patients received methimazole starting at 30 mg daily, and ophthalmopathy patients received high-dose intravenous methylprednisolone. According to the paper, TCR Vbeta CDR3 sequencing was carried out on some 130 peripheral blood samples, which came from 40 to 45 ophthalmopathy, around 75 hyperthyroidism and roughly 17 progressor patients.

Graves' hyperthyroidism was defined as stable when no progression to ophthalmopathy occurred over 18 months of follow-up. Hyperthyroidism patients were aged 18 to 65 years and newly diagnosed, with disease duration of less than 2 months. Exclusion was applied to patients with uncontrolled infections, other autoimmune diseases, pregnancy or lactation. Clinical symptoms, serum thyroxine and TRAb, thyroid ultrasound, and orbital computed tomography formed the basis for the diagnoses. Total RNA was extracted with Trizol reagent, and quality was checked on an Agilent 2100 Bioanalyzer. The TCR beta CDR3 regions were amplified from the RNA transcripts. A first-round RT-PCR of the TCR CDR3 used the HTBI primer set with the Qiagen OneStep RT-PCR kit. The libraries were constructed in a second round of multiplex PCR and then size-selected and purified. Paired-end sequencing of the libraries was performed with 100 bp reads on an Illumina HiSeq2000. As for how the authors treated the data: SOAPnuke was used to process the raw data, removing reads that contained adapters or uncalled bases, had a mean Phred below 15, or lacked an exact match to the constant primer or identifier. COPE v1.2.5 was used to merge the high-quality paired reads, and each unique nucleotide sequence was defined as a clonotype. MiTCR v1.1 was used to align clonotypes to the IMGT TRBV, TRBD and TRBJ reference segments. Only V-J combinations with frequency above 0.0001, covering roughly 99% of repertoires, were analysed. The TCS score was defined as F50 (clonal expansion) divided by E x V (chaos), with BLOSUM62-based TCRdist calculated between CDR3 peptides within each V-J. Welch's t-statistics and random forest reduced roughly 540 V-J features to roughly 13, which were used in a naive Bayes classifier (R e1071). The Morisita-Horn index was used to measure how similar the thyroid and blood repertoires were. TCRdb reprocessing: public reads trimmed at Q25 with fastp, clones called with MiXCR, in-frame beta chains kept. Every entry covers one CDR3 protein and lists the most common genes and DNA from its rows. The authors' filters were not applied to this entry. This sample lists around 580,000 distinct CDR3 sequences; 46% were detected once. Approximately 7.5% of the sample lies in the top ten.

On the study overall, not on this receptor specifically: Most expanded thyroid clonotypes (frequency above 0.001) were also detected in blood, suggesting blood repertoires may reflect thyroid immune responses. Sample size was not statistically predetermined, and investigators were not blinded to group allocation. During validation, the model predicted progression to ophthalmopathy a median of approximately 7 months ahead of onset, with almost 71% sensitivity and around 72% specificity. A 13 V-J signature model separated ophthalmopathy from stable hyperthyroidism, with around 88% sensitivity and 81.08% specificity in cross-validation and 80%/75% in testing.

The CDR3 holds 14 amino acids from the cysteine to the phenylalanine. The retained sequence is limited to the CDR3, 42 bases, with the frame set at the first base. From a lookup of the germline V gene, CDR1 and CDR2 are KGHDR and SFDVKD. Between the V and J ends, shortened by 3 bases and 1 base respectively, the junction contains 6 bases. The chain uses TRBV24-1 and TRBJ2-1; no confident D gene assignment can be made. The sample consisted of peripheral blood or thyroid tissue (not recorded which). The TCR sequence derives from a young woman with Graves' hyperthyroidism. The CDR3 reads as follows: CATSDPRSYNEQFF. The sequence in DNA is TGTGCCACCAGTGATCCCCGGTCCTACAATGAGCAGTTCTTC.